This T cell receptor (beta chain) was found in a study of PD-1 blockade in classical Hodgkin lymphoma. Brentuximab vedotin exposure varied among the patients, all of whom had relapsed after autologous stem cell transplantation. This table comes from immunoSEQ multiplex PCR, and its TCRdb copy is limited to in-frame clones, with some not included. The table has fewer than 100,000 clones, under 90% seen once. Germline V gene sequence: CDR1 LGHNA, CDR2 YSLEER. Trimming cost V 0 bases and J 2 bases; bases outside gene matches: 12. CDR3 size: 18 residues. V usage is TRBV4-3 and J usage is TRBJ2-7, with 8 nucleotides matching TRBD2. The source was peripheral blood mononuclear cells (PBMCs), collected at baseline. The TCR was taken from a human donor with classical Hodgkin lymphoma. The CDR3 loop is CASSQEVPGGSGTYEQYF. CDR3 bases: TGCGCCAGCAGCCAAGAGGTCCCTGGCGGTAGCGGGACCTACGAGCAGTACTTC.